This T cell receptor beta chain was captured by sequencing in a study of beta chain features in type 1 diabetes. Study findings and constraints: Sequencing the cDNA could make cells with high TCR expression show up more than they should. Naive, central memory and Treg TCRB repertoires seemed to resemble each other more closely in patients than they did in healthy donors. Shorter TCRB CDR3s, moderately but significantly so, were found in Type 1 diabetes patients in all four CD4+ subsets. PCR might pick shorter templates more often, in the same way for patients and controls.

Points on this clone: Its specificity is not known.

The CDR3 runs to 16 residues. CDR1 is SGHRS, CDR2 YFSETQ, per germline. V lost 5 bases, J lost 2 bases, and 5 bases stayed unmatched. Reverse transcription of all isolated RNA meant that expressed TCRB transcripts were sequenced. An average of approximately 3.6 million reads was obtained for naive, central memory and regulatory T cell samples. Clones were sequenced by immunoSEQ multiplex PCR, and TCRdb holds only the in-frame ones, with some missing. The sample lists some 700,000 clones, about an eighth occurring once. What was sequenced was naive CD4+ T cells from blood. This TCR was recovered from a man younger than 35 with type 1 diabetes. The rearrangement uses TRBV5-1 and TRBJ2-6; 9 bases align to TRBD1. In nucleotides, the CDR3 is TGCGCCAGCAGTCGGACAGGGGTCGCTGGGGCCAACGTCCTGACTTTC. It translates to CASSRTGVAGANVLTF. The entire variable domain, with the rest obtained from reference TRBV5-1 and TRBJ2-6, is as follows: KAGVTQTPRYLIKTRGQQVTLSCSPISGHRSVSWYQQTPGQGLQFLFEYFSETQRNKGNFPGRFSGRQFSNSRSEMNVSTLELGDSALYLCASSRTGVAGANVLTFGAGSRLTVL.